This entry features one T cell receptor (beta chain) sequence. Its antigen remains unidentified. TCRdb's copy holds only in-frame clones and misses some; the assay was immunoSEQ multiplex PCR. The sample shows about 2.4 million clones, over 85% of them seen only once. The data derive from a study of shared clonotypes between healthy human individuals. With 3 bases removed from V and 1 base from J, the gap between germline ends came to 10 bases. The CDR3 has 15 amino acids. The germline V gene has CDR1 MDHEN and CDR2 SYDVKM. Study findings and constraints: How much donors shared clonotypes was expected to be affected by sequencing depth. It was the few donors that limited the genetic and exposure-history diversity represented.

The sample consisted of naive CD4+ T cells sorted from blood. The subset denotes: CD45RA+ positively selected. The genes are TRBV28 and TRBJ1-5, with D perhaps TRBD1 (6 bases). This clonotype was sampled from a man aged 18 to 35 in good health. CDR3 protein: CASSFARGSNQPQHF. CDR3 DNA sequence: TGTGCCAGCAGTTTTGCCAGGGGAAGCAATCAGCCCCAGCATTTT.